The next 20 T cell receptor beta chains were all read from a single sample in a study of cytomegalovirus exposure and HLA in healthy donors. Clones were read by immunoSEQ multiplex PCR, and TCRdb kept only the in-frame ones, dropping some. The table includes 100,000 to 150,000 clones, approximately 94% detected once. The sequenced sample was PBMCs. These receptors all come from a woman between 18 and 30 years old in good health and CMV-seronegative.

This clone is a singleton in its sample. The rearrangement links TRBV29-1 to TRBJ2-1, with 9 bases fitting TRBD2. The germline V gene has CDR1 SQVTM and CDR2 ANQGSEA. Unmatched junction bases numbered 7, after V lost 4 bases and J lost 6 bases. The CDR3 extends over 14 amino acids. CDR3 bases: TGCAGCGTTGCCGAGGCGGGGGGGATCAATGAGCAGTTCTTC. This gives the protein CSVAEAGGINEQFF.

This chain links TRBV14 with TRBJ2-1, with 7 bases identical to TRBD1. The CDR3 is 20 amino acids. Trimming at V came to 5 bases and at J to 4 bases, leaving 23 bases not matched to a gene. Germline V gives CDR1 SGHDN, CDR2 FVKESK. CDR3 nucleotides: TGTGCCAGCAGCTCGCGACAGGGTAATATCCCCATGAAGATATACAATGAGCAGTTCTTC. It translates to CASSSRQGNIPMKIYNEQFF.

CDR3 amino acids: CASSLVLLTRTDTQYF. The CDR3 DNA reads as TGCGCCAGCAGCTTGGTACTCTTAACTCGCACAGATACGCAGTATTTT. This chain links TRBV5-1 with TRBJ2-3; D gene ambiguous. Trimming removed 0 bases at V and 1 base at J, with 12 bases between. The CDR3 has 16 amino acids. Germline V gives CDR1 SGHRS, CDR2 YFSETQ.

CDR3 loop: CASVNPGTGTNEQYF. CDR3 in DNA: TGTGCCAGCGTGAACCCCGGGACAGGGACCAACGAGCAGTACTTC. The chain joins TRBV6-5 to TRBJ2-7, with TRBD1 identical over 9 bases. From germline, CDR1 is MNHEY and CDR2 SVGAGI. The CDR3 is 15 residues long. Trimming cost V 8 bases and J 5 bases; bases outside gene matches: 13.

In DNA form, the CDR3 reads TGTGCCAGCAGCACGGCCGTGAGGGAGGACGGGGAGCTGTTTTTT. Translated, it gives CASSTAVREDGELFF. The chain combines TRBV5-4 with TRBJ2-2, with D maybe TRBD2 (6 bases). The V and J ends lost 4 bases and 7 bases respectively, with 17 bases between them. The CDR3 extends over 15 amino acids. CDR1 SGHNT and CDR2 YYREEE come from the germline V gene (reference sequence).

The CDR3 protein is CASSPQRGDYTDTQYF. For the CDR3, the DNA is TGTGCCAGTAGTCCTCAGCGGGGCGACTACACAGATACGCAGTATTTT. This chain uses TRBV19 with TRBJ2-3; 7 nucleotides line up with TRBD2. The germline CDR1 and CDR2 sequences are LNHDA and SQIVND (reference sequence). Trimming took 5 bases from V and 2 from J; bases not matched to a gene: 10. The CDR3 is 16 residues long.

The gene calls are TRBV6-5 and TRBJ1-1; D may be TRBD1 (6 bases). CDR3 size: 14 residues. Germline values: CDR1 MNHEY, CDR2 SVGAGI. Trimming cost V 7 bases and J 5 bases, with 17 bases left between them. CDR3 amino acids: CASTFNLGGTEAFF. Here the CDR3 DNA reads TGTGCCAGCACCTTCAACCTAGGGGGAACTGAAGCTTTCTTT.

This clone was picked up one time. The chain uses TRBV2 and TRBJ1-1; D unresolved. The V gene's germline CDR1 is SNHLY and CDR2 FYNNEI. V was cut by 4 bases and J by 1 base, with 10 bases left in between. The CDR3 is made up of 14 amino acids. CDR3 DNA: TGTGCCAGCAGTGCTACGACAAGGAACACTGAAGCTTTCTTT. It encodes CASSATTRNTEAFF.

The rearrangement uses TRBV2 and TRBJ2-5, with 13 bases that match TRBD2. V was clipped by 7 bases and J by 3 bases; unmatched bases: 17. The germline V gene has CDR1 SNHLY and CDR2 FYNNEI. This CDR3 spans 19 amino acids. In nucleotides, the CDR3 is TGTGCCAGCACCAGAAGACTAGCGGGGGGTTTAAGTGTGGAAGAGACCCAGTACTTC. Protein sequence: CASTRRLAGGLSVEETQYF.

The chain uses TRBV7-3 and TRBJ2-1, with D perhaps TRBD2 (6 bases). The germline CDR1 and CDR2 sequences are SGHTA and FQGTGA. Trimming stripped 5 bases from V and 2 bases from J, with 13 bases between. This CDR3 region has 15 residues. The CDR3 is CASSLQASAYNEQFF. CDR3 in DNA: TGTGCCAGCAGCCTACAGGCTAGCGCCTACAATGAGCAGTTCTTC.

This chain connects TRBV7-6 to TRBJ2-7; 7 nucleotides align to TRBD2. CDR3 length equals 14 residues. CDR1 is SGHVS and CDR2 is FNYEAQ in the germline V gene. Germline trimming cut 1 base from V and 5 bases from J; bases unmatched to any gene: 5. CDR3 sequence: CASSLGGLDNEQYF. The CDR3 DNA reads TGTGCCAGCAGCTTAGGTGGACTAGATAACGAGCAGTACTTC.

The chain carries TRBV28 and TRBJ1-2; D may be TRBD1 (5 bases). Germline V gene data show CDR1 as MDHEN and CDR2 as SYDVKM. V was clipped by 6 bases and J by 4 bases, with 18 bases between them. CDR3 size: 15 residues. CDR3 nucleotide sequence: TGTGCCAGCAGCATGGCCGGGGGAACCCCCTATGGCTACACCTTC. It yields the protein CASSMAGGTPYGYTF.

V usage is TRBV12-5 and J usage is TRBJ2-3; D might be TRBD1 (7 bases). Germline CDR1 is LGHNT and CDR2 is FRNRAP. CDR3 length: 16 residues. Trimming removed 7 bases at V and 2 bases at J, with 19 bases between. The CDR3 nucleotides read TGTGCTAGTGCCAGGGGGGCGGGGACGAACACAGATACGCAGTATTTT. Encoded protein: CASARGAGTNTDTQYF.

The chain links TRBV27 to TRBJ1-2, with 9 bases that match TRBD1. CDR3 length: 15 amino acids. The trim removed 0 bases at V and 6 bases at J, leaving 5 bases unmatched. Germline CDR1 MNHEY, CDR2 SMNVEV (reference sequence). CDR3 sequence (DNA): TGTGCCAGCAGTTTATCGGACGACAGGGGGGATGGCTACACCTTC. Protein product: CASSLSDDRGDGYTF.

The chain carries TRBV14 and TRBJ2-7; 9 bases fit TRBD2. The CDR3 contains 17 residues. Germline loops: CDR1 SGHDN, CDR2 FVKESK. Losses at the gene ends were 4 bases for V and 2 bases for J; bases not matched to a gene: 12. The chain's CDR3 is CASSRERPGLATYEQYF. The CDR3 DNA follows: TGTGCCAGCAGCCGAGAGAGACCGGGACTAGCAACCTACGAGCAGTACTTC.

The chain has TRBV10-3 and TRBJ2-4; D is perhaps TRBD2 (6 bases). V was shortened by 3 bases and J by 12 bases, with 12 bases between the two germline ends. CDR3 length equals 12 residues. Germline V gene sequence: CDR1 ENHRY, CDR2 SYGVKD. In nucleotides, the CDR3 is TGTGCCATCAGTGATTGGGTGGGGGGTCAGTACTTC. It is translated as CAISDWVGGQYF.

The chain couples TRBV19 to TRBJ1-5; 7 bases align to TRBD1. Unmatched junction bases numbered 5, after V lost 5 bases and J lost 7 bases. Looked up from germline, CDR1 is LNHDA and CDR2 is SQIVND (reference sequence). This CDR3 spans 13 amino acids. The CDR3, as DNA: TGTGCCAGTAGTTTAGGGACAGTGCAGCCCCAGCATTTT. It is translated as CASSLGTVQPQHF.

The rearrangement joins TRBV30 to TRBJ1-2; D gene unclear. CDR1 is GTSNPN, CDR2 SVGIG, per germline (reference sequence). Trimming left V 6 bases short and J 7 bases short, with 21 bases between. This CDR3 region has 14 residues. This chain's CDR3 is CACSLGRPAVGYTF. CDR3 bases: TGTGCCTGCAGTCTGGGCAGACCGGCAGTTGGCTACACCTTC.

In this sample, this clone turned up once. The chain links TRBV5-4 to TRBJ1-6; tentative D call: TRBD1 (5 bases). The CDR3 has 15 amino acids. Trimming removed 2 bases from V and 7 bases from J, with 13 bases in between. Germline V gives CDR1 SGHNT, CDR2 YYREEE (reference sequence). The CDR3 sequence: CASSFKGRGNSPLHF. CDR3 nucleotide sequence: TGTGCCAGCAGCTTTAAGGGACGGGGGAATTCACCCCTCCACTTT.

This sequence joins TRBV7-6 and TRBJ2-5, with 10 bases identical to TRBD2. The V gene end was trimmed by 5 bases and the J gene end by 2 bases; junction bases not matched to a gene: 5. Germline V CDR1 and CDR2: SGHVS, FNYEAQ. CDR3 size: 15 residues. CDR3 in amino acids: CASSQGLAVQETQYF. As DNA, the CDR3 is TGTGCCAGCAGCCAAGGACTAGCGGTACAAGAGACCCAGTACTTC.